Below are 26 T cell receptor beta chains sequenced from a single sample in a study of shared clonotypes between healthy human individuals. Some clones are missing from TCRdb's copy, which holds only in-frame ones; the method was immunoSEQ multiplex PCR. The sample records roughly 1,500,000 clones, 98% to 99% being singletons. The sample taken for sequencing was naive CD4+ T cells sorted from blood. Subset: CD45RA+ positively selected. Receptors originate from a man under 40 in good health.

The V and J genes are TRBV7-6 and TRBJ2-7, with 7 bases fitting TRBD1. This CDR3 has 15 residues. Germline V CDR1 and CDR2: SGHVS, FNYEAQ. Losses at the gene ends were 1 base for V and 9 bases for J; bases not matched to a gene: 12. The CDR3 DNA reads as TGTGCCAGCAGCTTAGGCCCCCAGGGGTCAGGGGGGCAGTACTTC. It codes for CASSLGPQGSGGQYF.

The CDR3 DNA is TGCGCCAGCAGTGAGTCGATCTATGGCTACACCTTC. Translation: CASSESIYGYTF. The chain carries TRBV10-2 and TRBJ1-2; no reliable D call. Trimming shortened V by 0 bases and J by 4 bases, and 3 bases separated the two germline ends. This CDR3 region has 12 residues. Germline V gives CDR1 WSHSY, CDR2 SAAADI.

The rearrangement links TRBV27 to TRBJ1-1, with D possibly TRBD1 on 6 matching bases. Germline CDR1 MNHEY, CDR2 SMNVEV (reference sequence). The CDR3 extends over 16 amino acids. V was pared by 6 bases and J by 1 base, with 18 bases between. The CDR3 nucleotides read TGTGCCAGCAGACCCCTTGCGGTGGGGGCGAACACTGAAGCTTTCTTT. Protein product: CASRPLAVGANTEAFF.

The chain employs TRBV14 and TRBJ2-7; TRBD2 aligns across 8 bases. The CDR3 has 17 amino acids. Trimming at V came to 2 bases and at J to 7 bases, leaving 16 bases not matched to a gene. Germline CDR1 is SGHDN and CDR2 is FVKESK. CDR3 amino acids: CASSQRTSGTPPWEQYF. Here the CDR3 DNA reads TGTGCCAGCAGCCAACGTACTAGCGGCACCCCACCTTGGGAGCAGTACTTC.

V and J are TRBV5-6 and TRBJ1-1; D unclear. The germline CDR1 and CDR2 sequences are SGHDT and YYEEEE. V lost 4 bases, J lost 3 bases, and 16 bases lay in between. CDR3 length: 15 amino acids. The CDR3 bases are TGTGCCAGCAGCGAGAACGTGCGAATCGACACTGAAGCTTTCTTT. This gives the protein CASSENVRIDTEAFF.

V is TRBV28 and J is TRBJ2-1; 10 bases fit TRBD2. This CDR3 region has 17 residues. Germline-derived CDR1 and CDR2 are MDHEN and SYDVKM. With 7 bases clipped from V and 5 bases from J, the junction kept 14 bases outside the gene matches. The DNA for the CDR3 is TGTGCCAGCAACAGGTTCGCGGGGCTAGCGGGAGACAATGAGCAGTTCTTC. Encoded protein: CASNRFAGLAGDNEQFF.

The genes are TRBV28 and TRBJ1-1, with 8 bases aligning to TRBD1. The length of the CDR3 is 14 residues. Trimming removed 6 bases from V and 5 bases from J; junction bases left unmatched: 8. Germline V gene data show CDR1 as MDHEN and CDR2 as SYDVKM. The CDR3 DNA sequence: TGTGCCAGCAGACGAGCAGGGGGCACAACTGAAGCTTTCTTT. Encoded protein: CASRRAGGTTEAFF.

V usage is TRBV5-5 and J usage is TRBJ2-6, with 8 positions matching TRBD1. The CDR3 covers 19 residues. V was pared by 0 bases and J by 0 bases, with 8 bases of the junction left unmatched. Germline-derived CDR1 and CDR2 are SGHKS and YYEKEE (reference sequence). The CDR3 protein is CASSLEVVRGLSGANVLTF. Here the CDR3 DNA reads TGTGCCAGCAGCTTGGAGGTTGTCAGGGGGCTCTCTGGGGCCAACGTCCTGACTTTC. Looking up the rest from reference TRBV5-5 and TRBJ2-6 gives the full variable domain: DAGVTQSPTHLIKTRGQQVTLRCSPISGHKSVSWYQQVLGQGPQFIFQYYEKEERGRGNFPDRFSARQFPNYSSELNVNALLLGDSALYLCASSLEVVRGLSGANVLTFGAGSRLTVL.

This chain connects TRBV2 to TRBJ1-1; D ambiguous. This CDR3 has 14 residues. V was cut by 6 bases and J by 2 bases, with 13 bases left in between. CDR1 is SNHLY and CDR2 is FYNNEI in the germline V gene. The CDR3 coding sequence is TGTGCCAGCAGGAGCACAACTCAAAACACTGAAGCTTTCTTT. It is translated as CASRSTTQNTEAFF.

The chain employs TRBV10-3 and TRBJ2-1; D ambiguous. Germline assignment: CDR1 ENHRY and CDR2 SYGVKD. The length of the CDR3 is 15 residues. The germline V and J ends were trimmed by 2 bases and 0 bases, with 8 bases remaining between them. CDR3 nucleotides: TGTGCCATCAGTGAGGGGCCTATCTCCTACAATGAGCAGTTCTTC. The encoded protein is CAISEGPISYNEQFF.

J is TRBJ1-2 and V is TRBV7-9, with 7 bases matching TRBD1. The trim removed 5 bases at V and 7 bases at J, leaving 7 bases unmatched. Looked up from germline, CDR1 is SEHNR and CDR2 is FQNEAQ (reference sequence). The length of the CDR3 is 13 residues. The CDR3 DNA reads as TGTGCCAGCAGCCTAGACAGGGAGCGTGGCTACACCTTC. This codes for CASSLDRERGYTF.

CDR3 nucleotide sequence: TGCAGCGCTCGACCTGGGGGGGCTGACGAGCAGTACTTC. Amino acid sequence: CSARPGGADEQYF. This rearrangement joins TRBV29-1 to TRBJ2-7; weak D call: TRBD2 (7 bases). The CDR3 is 13 amino acids. Trimming took off 7 bases at V and 5 bases at J, with 18 bases between the two ends. The V gene's germline CDR1 is SQVTM and CDR2 ANQGSEA.

The J gene is TRBJ2-5, the V gene TRBV5-1, with a weak D call TRBD1 (5 bases). The germline V and J ends were trimmed by 0 bases and 13 bases, with 13 bases remaining between them. This CDR3 spans 12 amino acids. Germline V lookup: CDR1 SGHRS, CDR2 YFSETQ. CDR3 protein: CASSLGGARAYF. The CDR3 coding sequence is TGCGCCAGCAGCTTGGGTGGGGCACGGGCGTACTTC.

This clone was seen once. This sequence joins TRBV2 and TRBJ2-7; D might be TRBD1 (6 bases). This CDR3 has 13 residues. Trimming removed 6 bases from V and 1 base from J, with 10 bases in between. Germline loops: CDR1 SNHLY, CDR2 FYNNEI. The DNA of the CDR3 is TGTGCCAGCAGCACAGGGTGGTCCTACGAGCAGTACTTC. The encoded protein is CASSTGWSYEQYF.

This clone was seen just once. CDR3 loop: CASTIRGEAFSYNEQFF. Written as DNA, the CDR3 is TGTGCCAGCACCATTCGGGGGGAGGCGTTCTCCTACAATGAGCAGTTCTTC. The chain joins TRBV11-2 to TRBJ2-1; 7 bases map to TRBD2. Trimming cost V 7 bases and J 0 bases; bases outside gene matches: 12. This CDR3 contains 17 residues. Germline assignment: CDR1 SGHAT and CDR2 FQNNGV.

Notes on this clone: This sample also contains other DNA sequences that code for the same CDR3. The V gene is TRBV5-1, the J gene TRBJ2-1; TRBD2 aligns across 11 bases. Germline trimming cut 5 bases from V and 6 bases from J; bases unmatched to any gene: 4. Germline-derived CDR1 and CDR2 are SGHRS and YFSETQ. CDR3 length equals 14 residues. The CDR3 nucleotides read TGCGCCAGCAGTGGCCTAGCGGGAGGCAATGAGCAGTTCTTC. This encodes CASSGLAGGNEQFF.

V usage is TRBV7-6 and J usage is TRBJ2-3, with 12 nucleotides matching TRBD2. The J segment lost 4 bases and the V segment lost 2 bases, leaving 10 bases of the junction unmatched. Germline V CDR1 and CDR2: SGHVS, FNYEAQ. The CDR3 extends over 18 amino acids. Here the CDR3 reads CASSLFARLAGVSDTQYF. In DNA form, the CDR3 reads TGTGCCAGCAGCTTATTCGCCCGACTAGCGGGAGTGTCAGATACGCAGTATTTT.

V is TRBV9 and J is TRBJ2-3; no clear D gene. The CDR3 totals 14 residues. Germline V gene lookup returns CDR1 SGDLS and CDR2 YYNGEE. The ends were cut back, 1 base at V and 0 bases at J, with 6 bases in the middle. The CDR3 loop is CASSVISSTDTQYF. The CDR3 nucleotides are TGTGCCAGCAGCGTAATATCTAGCACAGATACGCAGTATTTT.

This rearrangement joins TRBV5-4 to TRBJ2-7, with D possibly being TRBD1 or TRBD2 (5 bases each). The V end lost 3 bases, the J end lost 6 bases, and 13 bases lay between the germline ends. The CDR3 sequence is 13 residues long. The V gene's germline CDR1 is SGHNT and CDR2 YYREEE (reference sequence). The CDR3 protein is CASSSGTGFEQYF. Written as DNA, the CDR3 is TGTGCCAGCAGCTCGGGAACAGGTTTCGAGCAGTACTTC.

The J gene is TRBJ2-7, the V gene TRBV27; possibly TRBD1 for D (5 bases). Germline V lookup: CDR1 MNHEY, CDR2 SMNVEV (reference sequence). With 3 bases removed from V and 0 bases from J, the gap between germline ends came to 12 bases. The CDR3 is 15 residues long. CDR3 loop: CASSLSSGISYEQYF. CDR3 DNA sequence: TGTGCCAGCAGTTTGTCATCAGGGATCTCCTACGAGCAGTACTTC.

This clone was seen just once. The sample holds other DNA sequences that translate to the same CDR3. The chain combines TRBV18 with TRBJ1-4; D is ambiguous. The germline V gene has CDR1 KGHSH and CDR2 LQKENI. The V gene lost 0 bases and the J gene lost 1 base, with 6 bases spanning the gap. This CDR3 contains 15 residues. The DNA for the CDR3 is TGTGCCAGCTCACCACCGGGCAGAACTAATGAAAAACTGTTTTTT. It yields the protein CASSPPGRTNEKLFF.

V and J are TRBV14 and TRBJ2-7; maybe TRBD1 (5 bases). Germline CDR1 reads SGHDN; CDR2 reads FVKESK. V was pared by 4 bases and J by 2 bases, with 12 bases between. This CDR3 spans 14 amino acids. The CDR3 spells CASSLRQLTYEQYF. In DNA, the CDR3 is TGTGCCAGCAGCCTCAGACAGCTGACCTACGAGCAGTACTTC.

V usage is TRBV28 and J usage is TRBJ1-5; D gene ambiguous. Germline values: CDR1 MDHEN, CDR2 SYDVKM. The CDR3 is made up of 16 amino acids. The V end was cut by 6 bases, the J end by 3 bases, with 18 bases between. The CDR3 coding sequence is TGTGCCAGCAGCTTTCGGGAGGGAAGGAACAATCAGCCCCAGCATTTT. Translated, it gives CASSFREGRNNQPQHF.

The chain employs TRBV18 and TRBJ1-2; maybe TRBD1 (5 bases). V gave up 3 bases and J gave up 6 bases, with 11 bases separating them. Germline V lookup: CDR1 KGHSH, CDR2 LQKENI. The CDR3 extends over 13 amino acids. The CDR3 DNA reads TGTGCCAGCTCACCGTATCAGGGAGATGGCTACACCTTC. Translated, it gives CASSPYQGDGYTF.

V gene TRBV18 combines with J gene TRBJ2-7, with D unresolved. Germline CDR1 KGHSH, CDR2 LQKENI. The CDR3 is 11 amino acids. The V gene lost 4 bases and the J gene lost 6 bases, with 7 bases spanning the gap. CDR3 region: CASSLRSEQYF. The CDR3 nucleotides are TGTGCCAGCTCACTTCGAAGCGAGCAGTACTTC.

This chain links TRBV6-4 with TRBJ1-2; D is unclear. Trimming pared 8 bases from V and 4 bases from J, leaving 14 bases between. The germline V gene encodes CDR1 MRHNA and CDR2 SNTAGT. This CDR3 has 13 residues. The CDR3 coding sequence is TGTGCCAGCTCTGGGGAGATGGGCTATGGCTACACCTTC. This encodes CASSGEMGYGYTF.